The clone carrying this T cell receptor (delta chain) is termed large. TCRdb used CATT to re-call clones from the reads. The sample has 2,000 to 3,000 delta-chain clones, over 6.5% seen once; the top ten hold 13%. This record comes from a study of gamma-delta chains in newborns, infants, children. Study details: Microbial exposure reportedly drives polyclonal innate γδ T cell expansion after birth.

This CDR3 has 20 residues. The germline V gene encodes CDR1 GEAIGNYY and CDR2 EKD. The J segment lost 0 bases and the V segment lost 3 bases, leaving 11 bases of the junction unmatched. This clonotype originated in a child who was a newborn, infant or young child, either healthy, febrile or measles-vaccinated (not recorded which). The sequenced sample consisted of blood. The rearrangement uses TRDV2 and TRDJ3; TRDD3 matches at 9 bases. The CDR3 DNA reads as TGTGCCTGTGACGCAACTACTGGGGGACGGAGCTCCTGGGACACCCGACAGATGTTTTTC. This translates into CACDATTGGRSSWDTRQMFF.